The 20 T cell receptor beta chains given below trace back to one sample, sequenced in a study of spatial heterogeneity in lung cancer. TCRdb recomputed calls from the 5' RACE reads with MiXCR, one row per CDR3 protein. The profile shows about 20,000 distinct CDR3 sequences, about 9.1% of them singletons. Specified time point: blood at routine non-recurrence follow-up after resection. The sample was PBMCs, taken at follow-up. The source is a female donor with early-stage non-small cell lung cancer.

This clonotype was detected ten times or more. J is TRBJ2-4 and V is TRBV12-3 or TRBV12-4, with D tentatively TRBD2 (6 bases). V lost 6 bases to trimming and J lost 1 base, with 19 bases between them. The CDR3 consists of 17 residues. The CDR3 DNA follows: TGTGCCAGCAGCCCGACCTGGAGGGACGGCGCCAAAAACATTCAGTACTTC. It is translated as CASSPTWRDGAKNIQYF.

This clonotype showed up many times. V and J are TRBV3-1 and TRBJ1-2; D call uncertain. CDR1 and CDR2 from the germline V gene are LGHDT and YNNKEL (reference sequence). Trimming stripped 8 bases from V and 3 bases from J, with 13 bases between. The CDR3 runs 13 residues. Here the CDR3 DNA reads TGTGCCAGCGGCGAGGGCGCAGACTATGGCTACACCTTC. This encodes CASGEGADYGYTF.

The chain joins TRBV3-1 to TRBJ1-1; 10 positions agree with TRBD1. The CDR3 sequence is 15 residues long. V shed 3 bases, J shed 7 bases, and the junction held 8 bases outside the gene matches. The germline gives CDR1 LGHDT, CDR2 YNNKEL (reference sequence). CDR3 nucleotide sequence: TGTGCCAGCAGCCACCCGGGACAGGGGCTCCGTGAAGCTTTCTTT. This translates into CASSHPGQGLREAFF.

This clonotype has ten or more counts. The gene calls are TRBV13 and TRBJ2-3, with D perhaps matching TRBD2 (6 bases). V was shortened by 4 bases and J by 7 bases, with 9 bases between the two germline ends. The CDR3 has 12 residues. Germline V CDR1 and CDR2: PRHDT, FYEKMQ (reference sequence). CDR3 region: CASSSGGNTQYF. Written as DNA, the CDR3 is TGTGCCAGCAGCTCCGGAGGGAATACGCAGTATTTT.

This clonotype was detected many times. The rearrangement joins TRBV4-1 to TRBJ2-7, with 12 positions matching TRBD1. The germline gives CDR1 MGHRA, CDR2 YSYEKL. After removal of 0 bases from V and 3 bases from J, the junction contained 9 bases not matched to a gene. The CDR3 is 18 amino acids. CDR3 sequence: CASSQDAGTGGFVYEQYF. The CDR3 region has the DNA TGCGCCAGCAGCCAAGATGCCGGGACAGGGGGCTTTGTCTACGAGCAGTACTTC.

There are many counts of this clonotype. The rearrangement joins TRBV6-6 to TRBJ1-5, with D possibly TRBD1 on 6 matching bases. The CDR3 runs to 15 residues. V shed 6 bases and J shed 8 bases, with 20 bases lying between them. From germline, CDR1 is MNHNY and CDR2 SVGAGI (reference sequence). CDR3 bases: TGTGCCAGCAGGTCATCGGGGGCCAGGTGGGAGCCCCAGCATTTT. It encodes CASRSSGARWEPQHF.

This clonotype was seen ten or more times. The V and J genes are TRBV7-9 and TRBJ1-1; 8 bases fit TRBD1. The CDR3 length is 16 residues. CDR1 is SEHNR and CDR2 is FQNEAQ in the germline V gene (reference sequence). V shed 8 bases and J 4 bases; nucleotides not matched to a gene: 15. The CDR3 nucleotides read TGTGCCAGCGGAAGGGGCCGAACAGGGGGATCCACTGAAGCTTTCTTT. Translated, it gives CASGRGRTGGSTEAFF.

This clonotype was seen many times. J is TRBJ2-3 and V is TRBV6-1, with a tentative D call TRBD2 (6 bases). The length of the CDR3 is 16 residues. Germline CDR1 and CDR2: MNHNS and SASEGT. Deletions cut 8 bases from V and 0 bases from J, with 18 bases between. As DNA, the CDR3 is TGTGCCAGCCGGTCGAAGGGACTCACTAGCACAGATACGCAGTATTTT. Protein product: CASRSKGLTSTDTQYF.

In its sample, this clonotype was seen many times. V is TRBV6-6 and J is TRBJ2-3; tentative D call: TRBD2 (6 bases). Trimming pared 0 bases from V and 6 bases from J, leaving 16 bases between. CDR1 MNHNY and CDR2 SVGAGI come from the germline V gene (reference sequence). This CDR3 has 16 amino acids. CDR3 region: CASSYSDGGEADTQYF. As DNA, the CDR3 is TGTGCCAGCAGTTACTCGGACGGGGGTGAGGCGGATACGCAGTATTTT.

The V and J genes are TRBV20-1 and TRBJ1-2; 12 positions match TRBD1. V lost 6 bases to trimming and J lost 4 bases; unmatched junction nucleotides: 12. The CDR3 contains 16 residues. Germline assignment: CDR1 DFQATT and CDR2 SNEGSKA (reference sequence). The CDR3 sequence is CSAPTTGTGGVYGYTF. DNA of the CDR3: TGCAGTGCACCCACTACCGGGACAGGGGGCGTCTATGGCTACACCTTC.

This clonotype has a count of ten or more. The chain combines TRBV7-8 with TRBJ1-1; 9 positions match TRBD1. The J segment lost 7 bases and the V segment lost 5 bases, leaving 5 bases of the junction unmatched. CDR3 size: 13 residues. The germline V gene encodes CDR1 SGHVS and CDR2 FQNEAQ. DNA of the CDR3: TGTGCCAGCAGCGTAGACAGGGGGGGTGAAGCTTTCTTT. Translation gives CASSVDRGGEAFF.

This clonotype occurred many times. The chain is built from TRBV10-3 and TRBJ2-3, with TRBD2 matching over 10 bases. V was clipped by 5 bases and J by 5 bases; unmatched bases: 7. The length of the CDR3 is 15 residues. Germline V CDR1 and CDR2: ENHRY, SYGVKD. CDR3 nucleotide sequence: TGTGCCATCAGTCTTATAGCGGGGGGACAAGATACGCAGTATTTT. Encoded protein: CAISLIAGGQDTQYF.

This clonotype was observed many times. The gene calls are TRBV2 and TRBJ2-3, with unresolved D. The V gene lost 0 bases and the J gene lost 0 bases, with 10 bases spanning the gap. The germline V gene encodes CDR1 SNHLY and CDR2 FYNNEI. The CDR3 is made up of 16 amino acids. The CDR3 coding sequence is TGTGCCAGCAGTGAAGCACCGTCGACTAGCACAGATACGCAGTATTTT. Residues: CASSEAPSTSTDTQYF.

At least ten counts were recorded for this clonotype. The chain joins TRBV2 to TRBJ1-5; possibly TRBD1 for D (6 bases). V gave up 4 bases and J gave up 2 bases, with 12 bases separating them. Per the germline V gene, CDR1 is SNHLY and CDR2 is FYNNEI. This CDR3 is built from 15 residues. The CDR3 DNA reads TGTGCCAGCAGTGCGGGGGGCAACGGCAATCAGCCCCAGCATTTT. This codes for CASSAGGNGNQPQHF.

In its sample, this clonotype was seen many times. This chain links TRBV27 with TRBJ1-2; D perhaps matches TRBD1 (5 bases). V gave up 3 bases and J gave up 4 bases, with 15 bases separating them. This CDR3 comprises 15 residues. Germline V gene sequence: CDR1 MNHEY, CDR2 SMNVEV (reference sequence). CDR3 bases: TGTGCCAGCAGTTTTTTGGGACGGAGTTCCTATGGCTACACCTTC. Translation: CASSFLGRSSYGYTF.

This clonotype was seen at least ten times. The chain joins TRBV20-1 to TRBJ2-3, with 8 bases aligning to TRBD2. This CDR3 has 15 residues. V dropped 5 bases and J dropped 5; count of bases not matched to a gene: 12. CDR1 is DFQATT and CDR2 is SNEGSKA in the germline V gene (reference sequence). Here the CDR3 DNA reads TGCAGTGCTTACCAAGGGACTAGTTGGGGAGATACGCAGTATTTT. Protein product: CSAYQGTSWGDTQYF.

The V gene is TRBV6-5, the J gene TRBJ2-7; tentatively, D is TRBD1 or TRBD2 (5 bases each). The germline CDR1 and CDR2 sequences are MNHEY and SVGAGI. Trimming took off 0 bases at V and 7 bases at J, with 19 bases between the two ends. The CDR3 covers 16 residues. In nucleotides, the CDR3 is TGTGCCAGCAGTTACTCGGACCGGGGCCCGCCCTTAGAGCAGTACTTC. This codes for CASSYSDRGPPLEQYF.

This clonotype was counted ten times or more. The V gene is TRBV15, the J gene TRBJ2-7; 7 bases map to TRBD2. V shed 8 bases, J shed 0 bases, and the junction held 4 bases outside the gene matches. CDR1 LNHNV and CDR2 YYDKDF come from the germline V gene (reference sequence). The CDR3 covers 13 residues. In nucleotides, the CDR3 is TGTGCCACCTCGCGGGGGAGCTCCTACGAGCAGTACTTC. Amino acids: CATSRGSSYEQYF. Variable domain in full (rest from reference TRBV15 and TRBJ2-7): DAMVIQNPRYQVTQFGKPVTLSCSQTLNHNVMYWYQQKSSQAPKLLFHYYDKDFNNEADTPDNFQSRRPNTSFCFLDIRSPGLGDTAMYLCATSRGSSYEQYFGPGTRLTVT.

This clonotype was counted only a few times. The genes are TRBV29-1 and TRBJ1-2; D unclear. In germline, CDR1 is SQVTM, CDR2 ANQGSEA. The CDR3 runs 12 residues. The V gene lost 1 base and the J gene lost 3 bases, with 6 bases spanning the gap. The CDR3 spells CSVEGWDYGYTF. The DNA for the CDR3 is TGCAGCGTTGAAGGTTGGGACTATGGCTACACCTTC.

This clonotype was counted many times. The chain is built from TRBV24-1 and TRBJ1-5; D gene uncertain. There are 12 residues in the CDR3. V was cut by 4 bases and J by 3 bases, with 3 bases left in between. Germline V gene lookup returns CDR1 KGHDR and CDR2 SFDVKD. The CDR3 DNA reads TGTGCCACCAGTGACCTCAATCAGCCCCAGCATTTT. Amino acid sequence: CATSDLNQPQHF.